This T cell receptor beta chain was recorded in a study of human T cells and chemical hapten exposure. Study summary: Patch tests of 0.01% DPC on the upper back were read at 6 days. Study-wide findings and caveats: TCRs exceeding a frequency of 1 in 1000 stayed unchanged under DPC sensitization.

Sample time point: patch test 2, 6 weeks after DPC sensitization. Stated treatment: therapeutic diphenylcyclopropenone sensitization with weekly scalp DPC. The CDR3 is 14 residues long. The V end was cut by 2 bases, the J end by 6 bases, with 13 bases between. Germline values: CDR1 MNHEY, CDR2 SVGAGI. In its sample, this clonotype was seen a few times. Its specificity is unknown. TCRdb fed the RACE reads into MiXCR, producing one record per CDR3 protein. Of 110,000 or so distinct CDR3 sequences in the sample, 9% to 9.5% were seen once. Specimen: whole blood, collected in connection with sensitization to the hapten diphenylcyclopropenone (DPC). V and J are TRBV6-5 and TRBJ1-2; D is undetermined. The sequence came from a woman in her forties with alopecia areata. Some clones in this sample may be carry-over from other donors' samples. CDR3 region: CASSYSRASDGYTF. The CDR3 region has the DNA TGTGCCAGCAGTTACAGTAGGGCCTCAGATGGCTACACCTTC.